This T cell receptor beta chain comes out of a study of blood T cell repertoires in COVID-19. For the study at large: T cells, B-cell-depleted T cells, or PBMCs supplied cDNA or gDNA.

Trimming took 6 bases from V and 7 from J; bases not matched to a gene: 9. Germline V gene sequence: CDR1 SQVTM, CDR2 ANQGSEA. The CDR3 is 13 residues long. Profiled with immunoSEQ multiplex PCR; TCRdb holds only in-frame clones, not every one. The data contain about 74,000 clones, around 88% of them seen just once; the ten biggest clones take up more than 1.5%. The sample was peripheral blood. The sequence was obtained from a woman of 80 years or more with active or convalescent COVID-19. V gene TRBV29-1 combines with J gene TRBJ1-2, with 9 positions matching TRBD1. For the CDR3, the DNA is TGCAGCGTGGGTGGGGACAGGGCGTCTGGCTACACCTTC. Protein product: CSVGGDRASGYTF.